This T cell receptor (beta chain) was identified in a study of T cells in Graves' hyperthyroidism and ophthalmopathy. TCR beta CDR3 regions were amplified from RNA transcripts. First-round RT-PCR targeting the TCR CDR3 was performed with the HTBI primer set. TCRdb independently ran MiXCR on the multiplex PCR reads; one entry per CDR3 protein. The sample includes 700,000 to 850,000 distinct CDR3 sequences, 30% to 40% seen only once; the top ten take less than 35%. CDR1 is SGHTA and CDR2 is FQGNSA in the germline V gene. The junction had 7 bases not matched to a gene; V was cut back by 5 bases and J by 6 bases. This CDR3 is 15 amino acids long. This clonotype was counted ten times or more. Patients between 18 and 65 years old had hyperthyroidism, newly diagnosed and lasting under 2 months.

The source material was blood. V is TRBV7-2 and J is TRBJ2-7, with 13 nucleotides matching TRBD2. The TCR comes from a woman between 35 and 50 years old with Graves' hyperthyroidism. This CDR3 reads CASSNYGTSGVEQYF. The CDR3, as DNA: TGTGCCAGCAGCAATTACGGGACTAGCGGGGTCGAGCAGTACTTC.